This TCR beta chain was documented in a study of T cell responses to AZD1222 COVID-19 vaccine. Study details: Second-dose groups at about 4 or about 12 weeks were pooled.

Study outcomes and limitations: After the peak T cell response, and only then, were repertoires sampled. Donor demographics were predominantly white British with a female majority; clonal diversity may be underestimated.

Trimming at V came to 4 bases and at J to 3 bases, leaving 5 bases not matched to a gene. CDR1 and CDR2 from the germline V gene are SNHLY and FYNNEI. This CDR3 is 15 amino acids long. Libraries were prepared by immunoSEQ multiplex PCR; TCRdb keeps only in-frame clonotypes and omits some of them. The sample shows 120,000 or so clones, 85% to 90% of them seen only once. The table lists this clone with a count of one. Its antigen remains unidentified. The rearrangement links TRBV2 to TRBJ2-2; 7 bases are shared with TRBD1. This sequence was found in an adult in good health. The specimen was peripheral blood, collected on day 0 of AZD1222 vaccination. The CDR3 nucleotides are TGTGCCAGCAGTGTAGGGACAGCTTACACCGGGGAGCTGTTTTTT. Its translation is CASSVGTAYTGELFF.